This paragraph reports one TCR beta chain. The CDR3 totals 15 residues. Trimming removed 3 bases from V and 4 bases from J; junction bases left unmatched: 6. From germline, CDR1 is LNHDA and CDR2 SQIVND (reference sequence). Original analysis: Amplification of reference gene primers provided the estimated nucleated cell counts. Sequenced by immunoSEQ multiplex PCR; TCRdb stores in-frame clones only, minus some. The V and J calls and clone size were taken over from that table, and D and trimming were inferred from the DNA. The table shows 200,000 to 300,000 clones, with approximately 89% occurring only once. The data were taken from a study of blood T cell repertoires in COVID-19. Across the study: Samples representing acute and convalescent COVID-19 were sourced from the United States, Italy and Spain.

The rearrangement links TRBV19 to TRBJ2-5; TRBD1 agrees at 9 bases. Sequencing was performed on peripheral blood. This sequence originates from a woman aged 25-40 years with COVID-19, enrolled during active disease. The CDR3 nucleotides are TGTGCCAGTAGTATCACAGGGGGCGTAGGAGAGACCCAGTACTTC. It specifies CASSITGGVGETQYF.